The sample holds a few counts of the clone carrying this T cell receptor beta chain. Its cognate antigen is unknown. The data stem from a study of cytomegalovirus exposure and HLA in healthy donors. Regarding the study as a whole: Per a prior analysis, the majority of TCR beta V segments were productive roughly 87% or roughly 30% of the time.

Germline V gene lookup returns CDR1 SGHVS and CDR2 FQNEAQ. The J segment lost 8 bases and the V segment lost 4 bases, leaving 9 bases of the junction unmatched. This CDR3 has 17 residues. Vbeta (60) and Jbeta (13) primers were used in the PCR. Method: immunoSEQ multiplex PCR; TCRdb's copy keeps in-frame clones and lacks some. The sample records around 210,000 clones, 65% to 80% being singletons. V usage is TRBV7-8 and J usage is TRBJ2-1, with TRBD2 matching over 15 bases. Specimen: PBMCs. This TCR was sampled from a man aged 50 or older in good health and CMV-seronegative. CDR3 bases: TGTGCCAGCAGCTGGGGACTAGCGGGGGGAATGGGCTATGAGCAGTTCTTC. It yields the protein CASSWGLAGGMGYEQFF.